The rows below give T cell receptor beta chains drawn from one sample of a study of glioma-infiltrating T cells. MiXCR, applied by TCRdb to the multiplex PCR reads, yields one record per CDR3 protein. The sample shows approximately 88,000 distinct CDR3 sequences, about a quarter of them seen only once. Sequencing was carried out using glioma tissue, nonneoplastic brain tissue, or PBMCs (not recorded which). These receptors all come from a human donor with low-grade glioma or glioblastoma, undergoing nonglioma brain surgery, or in good health (not recorded which). The CDR3 runs from the conserved cysteine through the conserved F or W. The D gene is left open where the match is weak. Some rows have no size entry. The others give once, few or many, or a class for an expanded clone.

J gene,clone size,V gene,D gene,CDR3 protein,CDR3 DNA
TRBJ2-7,many,TRBV7-9,TRBD1,CASSSHGTGSYEQYF,TGTGCCAGCAGCTCGCACGGGACAGGGAGCTACGAGCAGTACTTC
TRBJ2-3,many,TRBV6-1,TRBD2,CASTSTGLAGEKGTQYF,TGTGCCAGCACCTCAACAGGACTAGCGGGAGAGAAGGGTACGCAGTATTTT
TRBJ1-6,few,TRBV7-8,TRBD1,CASSPRTGPSYNSPLHF,TGTGCCAGCAGCCCGAGGACAGGGCCTTCCTATAATTCACCCCTCCACTTT
TRBJ2-1,-,TRBV12-5,-,CASGLLVLTRHEQFF,TGTGCTAGTGGTTTGCTGGTATTGACTAGGCATGAGCAGTTCTTC
TRBJ1-5,-,TRBV5-5,-,CASSLSPVGFNQPQHF,TGTGCCAGCAGCTTATCCCCGGTGGGGTTCAATCAGCCCCAGCATTTT
TRBJ2-3,few,TRBV19,TRBD1,CASKDRGRWAPDTQYF,TGTGCCAGTAAAGACAGGGGGCGGTGGGCCCCAGATACGCAGTATTTT
TRBJ2-7,-,TRBV18,-,CASSPGGRGYEQYF,TGTGCCAGCTCACCAGGGGGAAGAGGGTACGAGCAGTACTTC
TRBJ1-3,many,TRBV6-6,-,CASSYDLSSGNTIYF,TGTGCCAGCAGTTACGATTTAAGCTCTGGAAACACCATATATTTT
TRBJ2-3,many,TRBV28,-,CASSLGGSTDTQYF,TGTGCCAGCAGTTTGGGGGGTAGCACAGATACGCAGTATTTT
TRBJ2-7,many,TRBV20-1,TRBD2,CSARPQRGFYEQYF,TGCAGTGCCAGGCCACAGCGGGGATTTTACGAGCAGTACTTC
TRBJ2-1,few,TRBV12-3/TRBV12-4,-,CASSPTGAQHNEQFF,TGTGCCAGCAGTCCGACGGGAGCCCAACACAATGAGCAGTTCTTC
TRBJ1-2,many,TRBV29-1,-,CSAGQRVWGYTF,TGCAGCGCCGGACAGAGGGTATGGGGCTACACCTTC
TRBJ2-7,-,TRBV6-9,TRBD1,CASSLGQGYYEQYF,TGTGCCAGCAGTTTAGGACAGGGGTACTACGAGCAGTACTTC
TRBJ2-5,-,TRBV2,TRBD1,CASREIMGQNQETRYF,TGTGCCAGCAGAGAAATAATGGGACAGAACCAAGAGACCCGGTACTTC
TRBJ1-5,medium-sized,TRBV27,-,CASSPHGGNQPQHF,TGTGCCAGCAGTCCACATGGAGGCAATCAGCCCCAGCATTTT
TRBJ2-1,-,TRBV18,-,CASSLHKAEDEQFF,TGTGCCAGCTCACTACATAAAGCGGAGGATGAGCAGTTCTTC
TRBJ2-2,-,TRBV6-1,TRBD2,CASSKTSVNTGELFF,TGTGCCAGCAGTAAGACTAGCGTGAACACCGGGGAGCTGTTTTTT
TRBJ2-7,few,TRBV5-1,-,CASSLNYYEQYF,TGCGCCAGCAGCCTAAACTACTACGAGCAGTACTTC
TRBJ1-1,many,TRBV2,-,CASSDVVDTEAFF,TGTGCCAGCAGTGACGTGGTGGACACTGAAGCTTTCTTT
TRBJ2-7,many,TRBV6-4,TRBD2,CASSLLAGGTYEQYF,TGTGCCAGCTCACTACTAGCGGGAGGGACCTACGAGCAGTACTTC
TRBJ2-1,many,TRBV27,TRBD2,CASSGTSGRWDEQFF,TGTGCCAGCTCCGGGACTAGCGGGAGGTGGGATGAGCAGTTCTTC
TRBJ2-2,-,TRBV29-1,-,CSVEDRAGYGGLFF,TGCAGCGTTGAAGATAGAGCAGGGTACGGGGGGCTGTTTTTT
TRBJ2-3,-,TRBV5-1,TRBD2,CASSLWTSGTHTQYF,TGCGCCAGCAGCTTGTGGACTAGCGGAACCCATACGCAGTATTTT
TRBJ2-5,many,TRBV20-1,-,CSASGEFQETQYF,TGCAGTGCTAGCGGGGAGTTCCAAGAGACCCAGTACTTC
TRBJ2-7,many,TRBV24-1,-,CATRGAVLVYEQYF,TGTGCCACCAGAGGAGCGGTTTTGGTCTACGAGCAGTACTTC
TRBJ1-5,-,TRBV11-2,-,CASSPGAVQPQHF,TGTGCCAGCAGCCCGGGAGCGGTTCAGCCCCAGCATTTT
TRBJ1-5,many,TRBV7-2,-,CASSSQSNQPQHF,TGTGCCAGCAGCTCACAAAGCAATCAGCCCCAGCATTTT
TRBJ1-1,many,TRBV2,-,CASRHQGIHTEAFF,TGTGCCAGCAGACATCAGGGTATACACACTGAAGCTTTCTTT
TRBJ2-5,-,TRBV19,-,CASSPGNLGQRGTQYF,TGTGCCAGTAGCCCAGGAAATTTAGGACAGCGGGGGACCCAGTACTTC
TRBJ1-5,many,TRBV5-4,TRBD1,CASSVRGTGLNQPQHF,TGTGCCAGCAGCGTACGCGGGACAGGTCTCAATCAGCCCCAGCATTTT
TRBJ1-5,-,TRBV24-1,-,CAISEVQDENQPQHF,TGTGCCATCAGTGAAGTCCAGGACGAAAATCAGCCTCAGCATTTT
TRBJ1-4,many,TRBV20-1,-,CSAPGGANEKLFF,TGCAGTGCCCCCGGAGGGGCCAATGAAAAACTGTTTTTT
TRBJ2-3,many,TRBV7-2,-,CASSFRIPQGADTQYF,TGTGCCAGCAGCTTTAGAATCCCCCAAGGCGCAGATACGCAGTATTTT
TRBJ2-1,-,TRBV7-9,TRBD1,CASISEAGGYNEQFF,TGTGCCAGCATAAGTGAGGCAGGGGGCTACAATGAGCAGTTCTTC
TRBJ1-1,few,TRBV29-1,TRBD1,CSVVPVVGQGKNTEAFF,TGCAGCGTTGTGCCCGTTGTGGGACAGGGGAAGAACACTGAAGCTTTCTTT
TRBJ1-6,many,TRBV4-2,-,CASSQEQHNSPLHF,TGTGCCAGCAGCCAAGAACAGCATAATTCACCCCTCCACTTT
TRBJ2-5,-,TRBV7-8,-,CASRSRQRQETQYF,TGTGCCAGCAGGTCCAGACAGAGACAAGAGACCCAGTACTTC
TRBJ2-1,many,TRBV20-1,TRBD2,CSAAKREGRDEQFF,TGCAGTGCCGCTAAGCGGGAGGGTAGGGATGAGCAGTTCTTC
TRBJ2-5,many,TRBV6-1,-,CASSGTPTGLRETQYF,TGTGCCAGCAGTGGAACCCCGACGGGGCTGAGGGAGACCCAGTACTTC
TRBJ1-5,-,TRBV20-1,-,CSANGGDQPQRF,TGCAGTGCTAACGGGGGGGATCAGCCCCAGCGTTTT
TRBJ2-1,-,TRBV19,-,CARHGTLSSYNEQFF,TGTGCCAGACACGGGACTCTCAGCTCCTACAATGAGCAGTTCTTC
TRBJ2-7,-,TRBV9,-,CASSVDSYEQYF,TGTGCCAGCAGCGTAGATAGTTACGAGCAGTACTTC
TRBJ2-7,-,TRBV5-1,-,CASRYGGAGYEQYF,TGCGCCAGCAGATACGGGGGTGCGGGTTACGAGCAGTACTTC
TRBJ1-5,many,TRBV2,-,CASGGSSTNQPQHF,TGTGCCAGCGGGGGCAGCTCTACTAATCAGCCCCAGCATTTT